This paragraph reports one T cell receptor (beta chain). The source of the sample is a study of high-grade serous ovarian cancer treatment subgroups. Sequencing was performed with immunoSEQ multiplex PCR; in TCRdb, only in-frame clones are kept and a portion is missing. The top ten hold less than 4% of the sample, which has about 40,000 clones, 79% seen once. Germline V gene sequence: CDR1 SGHTA, CDR2 FQGTGA. The CDR3 is 15 amino acids. Trimming took off 1 base at V and 2 bases at J, with 11 bases between the two ends. Tumor samples were obtained before definitive surgery or chemotherapy. Material: tumor tissue. The clonotype comes from a human donor with high-grade serous ovarian cancer. The chain links TRBV7-3 to TRBJ2-5; maybe TRBD2 (6 bases). Here the CDR3 DNA reads TGTGCCAGCAGCTTAAAACTAGCACCTCAAGAGACCCAGTACTTC. It encodes CASSLKLAPQETQYF.